This note documents a single T cell receptor beta chain sequence. Its target is unknown. Germline CDR1 is MDHEN and CDR2 is SYDVKM. The CDR3 extends over 14 amino acids. Trimming shortened V by 1 base and J by 2 bases, and 9 bases separated the two germline ends. This record comes from a study of shared clonotypes between healthy human individuals. Study results and limitations: Generation probability values for non-shared clonotypes were lower than those for clonotypes shared by all four donors.

Data came from immunoSEQ multiplex PCR; TCRdb stores just in-frame clones and leaves some out. The sample records roughly 2.6 million clones, approximately 94% being singletons. Every contributor of samples was a Caucasian grown-up residing in Nashville, Tennessee. The authors divided CD4+ cells into CD45RA+ naive and CD45RA-negative memory subsets. The TCR sequence derives from a man between 18 and 29 years old in good health. Sequencing used naive CD4+ T cells sorted from blood. Subset described: CD45RA+ positively selected. The V call is TRBV28, the J call TRBJ2-7; no firm D call. The CDR3 loop is CASSLYPETYEQYF. The CDR3 region has the DNA TGTGCCAGCAGTTTATATCCGGAGACCTACGAGCAGTACTTC.